These 28 T cell receptor beta chains were all obtained from the same sample, sequenced in a study of spatial heterogeneity in lung cancer. The time point denotes: blood at routine non-recurrence follow-up after resection. Whole RNA obtained from tumor, nontumor lung or frozen PBMC underwent sequencing without sorting. TCRdb re-derived calls from the 5' RACE reads in MiXCR, one entry per CDR3 protein. Of 51,000 or so distinct CDR3 sequences in the sample, roughly 7% are singletons; the top ten hold approximately 35%. Sequencing was performed on PBMCs, taken at follow-up. Every receptor here comes from a female donor with early-stage non-small cell lung cancer.

This clonotype was seen more than once but under ten times. The chain employs TRBV3-1 and TRBJ2-2; D unresolved. CDR3 length: 12 residues. Germline V gene data show CDR1 as LGHDT and CDR2 as YNNKEL (reference sequence). V was pared by 4 bases and J by 5 bases, with 5 bases between. This chain's CDR3 is CASSLTTGELFF. The CDR3 DNA follows: TGTGCCAGCAGCCTGACTACCGGGGAGCTGTTTTTT.

This clonotype has a count of ten or more. The chain carries TRBV18 and TRBJ1-6; tentatively, D is TRBD1 (5 bases). V lost 2 bases, J lost 8 bases, and 10 bases lay in between. This CDR3 has 14 amino acids. Germline V gene sequence: CDR1 KGHSH, CDR2 LQKENI. CDR3 sequence (DNA): TGTGCCAGCTCACCAGGGGGAGGTGATTCACCCCTCCACTTT. Its protein product is CASSPGGGDSPLHF.

The sample holds many counts of this clonotype. The gene calls are TRBV28 and TRBJ2-7; the match to TRBD1 covers 9 bases. This CDR3 contains 14 residues. Germline V gene data show CDR1 as MDHEN and CDR2 as SYDVKM. J was trimmed by 2 bases and V by 10 bases; bases with no gene match: 9. The CDR3 here is CAITQGAPTYEQYF. The CDR3 DNA follows: TGTGCCATTACACAGGGGGCCCCCACCTACGAGCAGTACTTC.

J is TRBJ2-3 and V is TRBV6-5; TRBD2 matches 8 bases. CDR1 is MNHEY and CDR2 is SVGAGI in the germline V gene. V lost 0 bases, J lost 1 base, and 3 bases stayed unmatched. The CDR3 contains 16 residues. Here the CDR3 reads CASSYSSSGGTDTQYF. The DNA of the CDR3 is TGTGCCAGCAGTTACTCGAGTAGCGGGGGCACAGATACGCAGTATTTT.

This chain joins TRBV12-3 or TRBV12-4 and TRBJ2-2; tentatively, D is TRBD1 (6 bases). CDR3 length: 14 residues. V was shortened by 4 bases and J by 6 bases, with 12 bases between the two germline ends. CDR3 DNA sequence: TGTGCCAGCAGTTACACAGGGATTCCCGGGGAGCTGTTTTTT. The encoded protein is CASSYTGIPGELFF.

In its sample, this clonotype was seen a few times. This chain joins TRBV6-1 and TRBJ1-1; the match to TRBD1 covers 9 bases. The CDR3 covers 14 residues. The J segment lost 4 bases and the V segment lost 6 bases, leaving 6 bases of the junction unmatched. The germline V gene has CDR1 MNHNS and CDR2 SASEGT. This CDR3 reads CASSTGQGTTEAFF. The CDR3 nucleotides are TGTGCCAGCAGCACTGGACAGGGGACCACTGAAGCTTTCTTT.

Many counts were recorded for this clonotype. As DNA, the CDR3 is TGTGCCACCATCCAGGGGGCCAACACTGAAGCTTTCTTT. Amino acid sequence: CATIQGANTEAFF. V and J are TRBV24-1 and TRBJ1-1; 8 bases line up with TRBD1. Per the germline V gene, CDR1 is KGHDR and CDR2 is SFDVKD. The CDR3 contains 13 residues. V trimming: 8 bases; J trimming: 2 bases; junction bases outside the gene matches: 3.

A few counts support this clonotype. The chain links TRBV20-1 to TRBJ2-3, with D maybe TRBD2 (5 bases). This CDR3 region has 13 residues. V was pared by 6 bases and J by 4 bases, with 14 bases between. Germline-derived CDR1 and CDR2 are DFQATT and SNEGSKA (reference sequence). The CDR3 loop is CSAGSNGADTQYF. The CDR3 DNA reads as TGCAGTGCGGGGAGTAATGGGGCAGATACGCAGTATTTT.

This chain links TRBV19 with TRBJ2-3; 8 bases line up with TRBD2. CDR3 length equals 15 residues. Germline-derived CDR1 and CDR2 are LNHDA and SQIVND (reference sequence). V shed 8 bases, J shed 0 bases, and the junction held 7 bases outside the gene matches. This CDR3 reads CASGGGSPSTDTQYF. Written as DNA, the CDR3 is TGTGCCAGTGGCGGGGGGTCCCCTAGCACAGATACGCAGTATTTT.

A few counts support this clonotype. This chain links TRBV28 with TRBJ2-7; no definite D call. Trimming removed 4 bases from V and 5 bases from J, with 12 bases in between. The V gene's germline CDR1 is MDHEN and CDR2 SYDVKM. The CDR3 extends over 13 amino acids. The CDR3 sequence: CASSSYSPNEQYF. CDR3 sequence (DNA): TGTGCCAGCAGTTCTTATAGCCCCAACGAGCAGTACTTC.

The table lists this clonotype with a few counts. The chain combines TRBV4-1 with TRBJ2-7, with TRBD2 matching over 7 bases. Germline V gene data show CDR1 as MGHRA and CDR2 as YSYEKL. The CDR3 is 15 amino acids. With 0 bases clipped from V and 3 bases from J, the junction kept 5 bases outside the gene matches. This chain's CDR3 is CASSQDTTSRYEQYF. CDR3 DNA sequence: TGCGCCAGCAGCCAAGATACGACTAGCCGCTACGAGCAGTACTTC.

The chain carries TRBV7-6 and TRBJ2-2; either TRBD1 or TRBD2 may supply D (5 bases each). Germline V gene data show CDR1 as SGHVS and CDR2 as FNYEAQ. The germline V and J ends were trimmed by 5 bases and 5 bases, with 15 bases remaining between them. There are 15 residues in the CDR3. CDR3 protein: CASSPGTRRTGELFF. As DNA, the CDR3 is TGTGCCAGCAGCCCTGGGACCAGGCGGACCGGGGAGCTGTTTTTT.

This clonotype was seen repeatedly, ten times or more. This sequence joins TRBV20-1 and TRBJ1-4; D is undetermined. The V end lost 1 base, the J end lost 0 bases, and 12 bases lay between the germline ends. This CDR3 comprises 16 residues. Germline V gene data show CDR1 as DFQATT and CDR2 as SNEGSKA (reference sequence). The CDR3 region is CSARVGWLATNEKLFF. CDR3 in DNA: TGCAGTGCTAGAGTGGGATGGCTCGCAACTAATGAAAAACTGTTTTTT.

This clonotype was recorded many times. The rearrangement joins TRBV2 to TRBJ2-1, with 9 nucleotides matching TRBD2. V shed 3 bases, J shed 3 bases, and the junction held 3 bases outside the gene matches. The germline gives CDR1 SNHLY, CDR2 FYNNEI. The length of the CDR3 is 15 residues. The CDR3, as DNA: TGTGCCAGCAGTGATCAAGCGGGGGGCTACAATGAGCAGTTCTTC. The encoded protein is CASSDQAGGYNEQFF.

This chain joins TRBV5-4 and TRBJ2-2; TRBD1 agrees at 12 bases. V was clipped by 4 bases and J by 6 bases; unmatched bases: 7. This CDR3 has 16 residues. CDR1 SGHNT and CDR2 YYREEE come from the germline V gene (reference sequence). DNA for the CDR3: TGTGCCAGCAGCCCAATCTGGGACAGGGGGCCCGGGGAGCTGTTTTTT. This sequence encodes CASSPIWDRGPGELFF.

This clonotype is labeled as medium-sized (0.01 to 0.1%). The genes are TRBV13 and TRBJ2-3; the match to TRBD1 covers 9 bases. The germline V gene encodes CDR1 PRHDT and CDR2 FYEKMQ (reference sequence). This CDR3 comprises 15 residues. V gave up 4 bases and J gave up 5 bases; unmatched junction bases: 7. CDR3 sequence: CASSSQGAQGDTQYF. The CDR3 DNA sequence: TGTGCCAGCAGCTCACAGGGGGCGCAGGGAGATACGCAGTATTTT. The variable domain in full, completed from reference TRBV13 and TRBJ2-3, reads AAGVIQSPRHLIKEKRETATLKCYPIPRHDTVYWYQQGPGQDPQFLISFYEKMQSDKGSIPDRFSAQQFSDYHSELNMSSLELGDSALYFCASSSQGAQGDTQYFGPGTRLTVL.

In its sample, this clonotype was seen a few times. This chain links TRBV6-2 or TRBV6-3 with TRBJ1-1; D remains unclear. The CDR3 loop spans 13 amino acids. Germline V lookup: CDR1 MNHEY, CDR2 SVGEGT. V lost 6 bases and J 7 bases, leaving 15 bases between the germline ends. The CDR3 DNA is TGTGCCAGCAGAGAAATAACGTGGGATGAAGCTTTCTTT. Its translation: CASREITWDEAFF.

The J gene is TRBJ1-1, the V gene TRBV27; 9 positions agree with TRBD1. The germline V gene encodes CDR1 MNHEY and CDR2 SMNVEV (reference sequence). The J segment lost 4 bases and the V segment lost 4 bases, leaving 4 bases of the junction unmatched. The CDR3 has 14 amino acids. CDR3 bases: TGTGCCAGCAGTTCCTGGACAGGGGCCACTGAAGCTTTCTTT. Translating it yields CASSSWTGATEAFF.

This clonotype was recorded at least ten times. The chain is built from TRBV7-9 and TRBJ1-5; 7 bases fit TRBD1. With V trimmed by 5 bases and J by 6 bases, 7 bases remained unmatched. The V gene's germline CDR1 is SEHNR and CDR2 FQNEAQ (reference sequence). The CDR3 extends over 14 amino acids. The DNA for the CDR3 is TGTGCCAGCAGCAGGGGGCGTCAAGGTCAGCCCCAGCATTTT. Amino acids: CASSRGRQGQPQHF.

Many counts were recorded for this clonotype. This sequence joins TRBV6-5 and TRBJ1-2; 7 bases map to TRBD1. The CDR3 runs to 12 residues. CDR1 MNHEY and CDR2 SVGAGI come from the germline V gene. V trimming: 7 bases; J trimming: 5 bases; junction bases outside the gene matches: 4. The CDR3 region has the DNA TGTGCCAGCACCCACAGGGGATATGGCTACACCTTC. This sequence encodes CASTHRGYGYTF.

This clonotype has just a few counts. A much larger clone sits a single nucleotide away, making a read error possible. The CDR3 loop is CASSHRGRPQHF. The CDR3 bases are TGTGCCAGCAGCCATCGAGGTCGGCCCCAGCATTTT. This chain connects TRBV3-1 to TRBJ1-5; D gene uncertain. The length of the CDR3 is 12 residues. V was clipped by 3 bases and J by 9 bases, with 9 bases between them. Germline loops: CDR1 LGHDT, CDR2 YNNKEL (reference sequence).

This chain links TRBV10-3 with TRBJ2-5; 7 positions match TRBD1. Germline CDR1 is ENHRY and CDR2 is SYGVKD. V was clipped by 6 bases and J by 1 base; unmatched bases: 2. This CDR3 region has 13 residues. The CDR3 here is CAISRGSQETQYF. DNA of the CDR3: TGTGCCATCAGCAGGGGGTCCCAAGAGACCCAGTACTTC.

At least ten counts were recorded for this clonotype. This chain joins TRBV12-3 or TRBV12-4 and TRBJ1-5; 7 bases are a match to TRBD1. The CDR3 has 12 residues. The V gene end was trimmed by 6 bases and the J gene end by 6 bases; junction bases not matched to a gene: 2. CDR3 bases: TGTGCCAGCAGCCAGGGGGGTCAGCCCCAGCATTTT. Translation gives CASSQGGQPQHF.

At least ten counts were recorded for this clonotype. The V call is TRBV12-3 or TRBV12-4, the J call TRBJ1-1; a possible D gene is TRBD1 (5 bases). Trimming shortened V by 5 bases and J by 7 bases, and 17 bases separated the two germline ends. The CDR3 sequence is 14 residues long. The CDR3 DNA follows: TGTGCCAGCAGTGCTGCCGGGACTTCGAGTGAAGCTTTCTTT. Translating gives CASSAAGTSSEAFF.

This clonotype was observed at least ten times. The rearrangement uses TRBV4-1 and TRBJ2-3, with D maybe TRBD1 (6 bases). The ends were cut back, 3 bases at V and 3 bases at J, with 19 bases in the middle. The V gene's germline CDR1 is MGHRA and CDR2 YSYEKL. The CDR3 is 17 residues long. DNA of the CDR3: TGCGCCAGCAGCCAGTTCGCAGGGGCAGTCAATACAGATACGCAGTATTTT. Translating gives CASSQFAGAVNTDTQYF.

This chain links TRBV19 with TRBJ2-5; TRBD1 matches at 7 bases. V lost 9 bases and J lost 4; bases outside the gene matches: 8. The CDR3 has 13 amino acids. CDR1 and CDR2 from the germline V gene are LNHDA and SQIVND (reference sequence). In DNA, the CDR3 is TGTGCCAGCTCGGACAGGATAGGAGAGACCCAGTACTTC. This gives the protein CASSDRIGETQYF.

This clonotype was counted at least ten times. The chain uses TRBV4-2 and TRBJ1-2; TRBD1 matches 8 bases. Germline loops: CDR1 LGHNA, CDR2 YNFKEQ. V lost 5 bases and J lost 2; bases outside the gene matches: 10. The length of the CDR3 is 16 residues. CDR3 region: CASSKRQGAGNYGYTF. In DNA form, the CDR3 reads TGTGCCAGCAGCAAACGGCAGGGGGCGGGAAACTATGGCTACACCTTC.

The chain links TRBV5-1 to TRBJ2-1; 9 nucleotides agree with TRBD2. The junction had 9 bases not matched to a gene; V was cut back by 4 bases and J by 7 bases. Germline V gene lookup returns CDR1 SGHRS and CDR2 YFSETQ. The CDR3 contains 15 residues. CDR3 in DNA: TGCGCCAGCAGCATACTTAGCGGGGGAGGTAATGAGCAGTTCTTC. This gives the protein CASSILSGGGNEQFF. Drawing the rest from reference TRBV5-1 and TRBJ2-1, the complete variable domain is KAGVTQTPRYLIKTRGQQVTLSCSPISGHRSVSWYQQTPGQGLQFLFEYFSETQRNKGNFPGRFSGRQFSNSRSEMNVSTLELGDSALYLCASSILSGGGNEQFFGPGTRLTVL.